This T cell receptor (beta chain) was found in a study of cytomegalovirus exposure and HLA in healthy donors. Concerning this clone: Its specificity is not known.

Whole-study results and caveats: Later analysis identified 15,000 to 20,000 TCR beta sequences associated with HLA alleles, using a false discovery rate threshold of 0.05. In a later analysis, compared with equally common non-associated chains, HLA-associated beta chains were more expanded.

PCR primers comprised 60 Vbeta and 13 Jbeta primers. In the original processing: Later work found 80 million or so unique TCR beta chains, with 9.5 million to 11 million shared. Measured with immunoSEQ multiplex PCR; TCRdb has only the in-frame clones, and not every one. V and J calls plus clone size are reproduced from that table; the DNA served to infer D and trimming. Counted here are about 200,000 clones, 75% to 90% occurring once; the ten biggest clones make up 0.31%. Germline trimming cut 0 bases from V and 1 base from J; bases unmatched to any gene: 4. Germline-derived CDR1 and CDR2 are SGHRS and YFSETQ. The CDR3 has 16 residues.

J is TRBJ2-5 and V is TRBV5-1; 9 positions agree with TRBD2. The receptor comes from a woman aged 25 to 39 in good health and CMV-seronegative. The sequencing sample was made of PBMCs. The CDR3 protein is CASSLGLADLQETQYF. DNA for the CDR3: TGCGCCAGCAGCTTGGGACTAGCGGATCTCCAAGAGACCCAGTACTTC.